Presented here are 23 T cell receptor beta chains from one specimen sequenced in a study of identical twins. MiXCR, run by TCRdb on the 5' RACE reads, gives a single entry per CDR3 protein. The table shows approximately 530,000 distinct CDR3 sequences, with approximately 20% occurring only once. These data were likewise used in another study, on yellow fever vaccine responses in identical twins.

The sequencing input was CD4+ T cells sorted from blood. The receptors derive from a woman between 18 and 29 years old in good health.

This clonotype was seen more than once but under ten times. The V gene is TRBV12-3 or TRBV12-4, the J gene TRBJ2-1; TRBD2 matches at 8 bases. J was trimmed by 8 bases and V by 2 bases; bases with no gene match: 8. The CDR3 is 15 residues long. The CDR3 DNA is TGTGCCAGCAGTTTATATGGGACTAGGGCCCATGAGCAGTTCTTC. Protein: CASSLYGTRAHEQFF.

The rearrangement joins TRBV12-3 or TRBV12-4 to TRBJ2-6, with 8 bases that match TRBD1. The CDR3 covers 18 residues. After removal of 8 bases from V and 4 bases from J, the junction contained 16 bases not matched to a gene. The CDR3 DNA reads TGTGCCAGCTGTTCCCTTGACAGGGGCCTGCTCGGGGCCAACGTCCTGACTTTC. It translates to CASCSLDRGLLGANVLTF.

This clonotype was seen a few times. This sequence joins TRBV28 and TRBJ1-1; possibly TRBD1 for D (5 bases). Germline V gene data show CDR1 as MDHEN and CDR2 as SYDVKM. The CDR3 runs to 13 residues. This chain's CDR3 is CATKMGLNTEAFF. Here the CDR3 DNA reads TGTGCTACCAAAATGGGGCTTAACACTGAAGCTTTCTTT.

This rearrangement joins TRBV3-1 to TRBJ2-5; D remains unclear. Trimming stripped 4 bases from V and 1 base from J, with 10 bases between. The CDR3 runs to 14 residues. CDR1 and CDR2 from the germline V gene are LGHDT and YNNKEL (reference sequence). The CDR3 protein is CASSRATGQETQYF. The CDR3 DNA is TGTGCCAGCAGCCGAGCCACGGGCCAAGAGACCCAGTACTTC.

The rearrangement joins TRBV9 to TRBJ1-4, with 8 bases identical to TRBD1. The germline gives CDR1 SGDLS, CDR2 YYNGEE. V lost 3 bases, J lost 5 bases, and 6 bases stayed unmatched. The CDR3 totals 15 residues. The CDR3 sequence is CASSATGADNEKLFF. CDR3 nucleotide sequence: TGTGCCAGCAGCGCGACAGGGGCGGACAATGAAAAACTGTTTTTT.

The V and J genes are TRBV19 and TRBJ2-1, with 12 nucleotides matching TRBD2. V lost 4 bases to trimming and J lost 2 bases; unmatched junction nucleotides: 3. The CDR3 is 16 amino acids. Germline assignment: CDR1 LNHDA and CDR2 SQIVND (reference sequence). The CDR3 bases are TGTGCCAGTAGTAAGAGACTAGCGGGGGCCTACAATGAGCAGTTCTTC. Translation: CASSKRLAGAYNEQFF.

The chain has TRBV18 and TRBJ2-7; no firm D call. Germline values: CDR1 KGHSH, CDR2 LQKENI. Deletions cut 5 bases from V and 3 bases from J, with 11 bases between. The CDR3 covers 13 residues. CDR3 sequence reads: CASSSTRFYEQYV. CDR3 nucleotide sequence: TGTGCCAGCTCATCGACTCGTTTCTACGAGCAGTACGTC.

This clonotype was found a few times. This rearrangement joins TRBV10-3 to TRBJ2-2, with D hard to call. This CDR3 has 12 amino acids. Germline V lookup: CDR1 ENHRY, CDR2 SYGVKD. Trimming removed 4 bases at V and 5 bases at J, with 5 bases between. The CDR3 DNA sequence: TGTGCCATCAGTGCCGGTACCGGGGAGCTGTTTTTT. Protein sequence: CAISAGTGELFF.

The chain uses TRBV24-1 and TRBJ2-7; 12 bases are a match to TRBD1. This CDR3 is 13 amino acids long. With V trimmed by 11 bases and J by 3 bases, 4 bases remained unmatched. CDR1 and CDR2 from the germline V gene are KGHDR and SFDVKD. The CDR3 is CAIGTGGVYEQYF. Written as DNA, the CDR3 is TGTGCCATTGGGACAGGGGGCGTCTACGAGCAGTACTTC.

The J gene is TRBJ2-7, the V gene TRBV12-3 or TRBV12-4, with TRBD1 matching over 8 bases. This CDR3 has 14 residues. Trimming cost V 6 bases and J 6 bases; bases outside gene matches: 10. The chain's CDR3 is CASRPSGTGFEQYF. DNA of the CDR3: TGTGCCAGCAGACCCTCCGGGACAGGTTTCGAGCAGTACTTC.

The chain uses TRBV4-1 and TRBJ2-1; TRBD1 might be the D (6 bases). The CDR3 totals 14 residues. Germline CDR1 is MGHRA and CDR2 is YSYEKL. V was pared by 2 bases and J by 7 bases, with 12 bases between. CDR3 sequence (DNA): TGCGCCAGCAGCCAATCGGGACAAAGGAATGAGCAGTTCTTC. It translates to CASSQSGQRNEQFF.

The chain uses TRBV7-9 and TRBJ2-6; D remains ambiguous. Trimming shortened V by 5 bases and J by 3 bases, and 17 bases separated the two germline ends. This CDR3 is built from 17 residues. Germline-derived CDR1 and CDR2 are SEHNR and FQNEAQ (reference sequence). The CDR3, as DNA: TGTGCCAGCAGCCCTAAGCTTCATACCTATGGGGCCAACGTCCTGACTTTC. This sequence encodes CASSPKLHTYGANVLTF.

In its sample, this clonotype was seen a few times. V gene TRBV20-1 combines with J gene TRBJ2-4; perhaps TRBD2 as D (6 bases). V shed 3 bases and J shed 0 bases, with 12 bases lying between them. CDR1 and CDR2 from the germline V gene are DFQATT and SNEGSKA (reference sequence). This CDR3 has 15 amino acids. CDR3 in DNA: TGCAGTGCTAGTGGGGGGAACCTAGCCAAAAACATTCAGTACTTC. As protein: CSASGGNLAKNIQYF.

This clonotype was recorded a few times. The chain employs TRBV5-1 and TRBJ2-1, with 7 bases that match TRBD1. The length of the CDR3 is 16 residues. The germline V gene encodes CDR1 SGHRS and CDR2 YFSETQ. V shed 4 bases, J shed 4 bases, and the junction held 11 bases outside the gene matches. In nucleotides, the CDR3 is TGCGCCAGCAGCCGGAATTACAGGGGACCATACAATGAGCAGTTCTTC. Amino acids: CASSRNYRGPYNEQFF.

This clonotype was counted a few times. This chain joins TRBV5-1 and TRBJ1-1; TRBD1 might be the D (6 bases). CDR1 and CDR2 (germline): SGHRS, YFSETQ. V lost 0 bases and J lost 4, with 10 bases in between. The CDR3 is 14 residues long. In nucleotides, the CDR3 is TGCGCCAGCAGCTTGGAAACAGGGCCCACTGAAGCTTTCTTT. Translation gives CASSLETGPTEAFF.

This chain connects TRBV10-3 to TRBJ2-1, with 10 bases fitting TRBD2. This CDR3 contains 14 residues. Germline V gene sequence: CDR1 ENHRY, CDR2 SYGVKD. V dropped 6 bases and J dropped 10; count of bases not matched to a gene: 9. The DNA for the CDR3 is TGTGCCATCAGAGAGCGGGAGGGCCTTGGGGAGCAGTTCTTC. As protein: CAIREREGLGEQFF.

This clonotype was picked up a small number of times. The gene calls are TRBV27 and TRBJ2-5; TRBD2 matches at 10 bases. Germline CDR1 and CDR2: MNHEY and SMNVEV (reference sequence). V lost 5 bases to trimming and J lost 3 bases; unmatched junction nucleotides: 15. The CDR3 covers 18 residues. The CDR3 DNA sequence: TGTGCCAGCAGTAGAGTTAGCGGGGGGAAGAATGGTAAAGAGACCCAGTACTTC. Its protein product is CASSRVSGGKNGKETQYF.

This clonotype was counted only a few times. The chain combines TRBV10-3 with TRBJ2-1; D is possibly TRBD2 (6 bases). Trimming cost V 0 bases and J 0 bases, with 15 bases left between them. This CDR3 spans 18 amino acids. Germline-derived CDR1 and CDR2 are ENHRY and SYGVKD. CDR3 DNA sequence: TGTGCCATCAGTGAGTCTGGGCTAGCGAGCAGCTCCTACAATGAGCAGTTCTTC. It specifies CAISESGLASSSYNEQFF.

This clonotype was found once. The chain joins TRBV7-6 to TRBJ2-6, with D perhaps given as TRBD1 or TRBD2 (5 bases each). The CDR3 spans 16 residues. V lost 3 bases and J lost 0, with 9 bases in between. The V gene's germline CDR1 is SGHVS and CDR2 FNYEAQ. CDR3 in DNA: TGTGCCAGCAGCTTGGGACCGATCTCTGGGGCCAACGTCCTGACTTTC. Protein product: CASSLGPISGANVLTF.

The CDR3: CASSQYMTGPTTGELFF. In nucleotides, the CDR3 is TGTGCCAGCAGCCAATACATGACAGGGCCAACCACCGGGGAGCTGTTTTTT. The chain has TRBV16 and TRBJ2-2, with TRBD1 identical over 7 bases. V shed 1 base, J shed 4 bases, and the junction held 9 bases outside the gene matches. There are 17 residues in the CDR3. Germline V lookup: CDR1 KGHSY, CDR2 FQNENV.

This clonotype has just a few counts. The rearrangement uses TRBV6-5 and TRBJ2-1; TRBD2 aligns across 12 bases. CDR1 and CDR2 from the germline V gene are MNHEY and SVGAGI. The CDR3 is made up of 17 amino acids. V dropped 1 base and J dropped 6; count of bases not matched to a gene: 7. The CDR3 DNA reads as TGTGCCAGCAGTTACTATCCCCTAGCGGGGGGGCTCAATGAGCAGTTCTTC. Translated, it gives CASSYYPLAGGLNEQFF.

This chain uses TRBV6-1 with TRBJ2-2, with D perhaps matching TRBD2 (5 bases). V dropped 5 bases and J dropped 6 bases, with 10 bases sitting between them. CDR1 is MNHNS and CDR2 is SASEGT in the germline V gene. CDR3 length: 13 amino acids. CDR3 in DNA: TGTGCCAGCAGTCGGGGTTGGCCCGGGGAGCTGTTTTTT. Translated, it gives CASSRGWPGELFF.

This clonotype was detected a few times. The genes are TRBV20-1 and TRBJ2-1, with 15 positions matching TRBD2. Looked up from germline, CDR1 is DFQATT and CDR2 is SNEGSKA (reference sequence). The CDR3 length is 18 residues. The V segment lost 4 bases and the J segment 2 bases; nucleotides outside the gene matches: 9. The CDR3 loop is CSAIGLAGGPFTYNEQFF. DNA for the CDR3: TGCAGTGCTATAGGACTAGCGGGAGGGCCTTTCACCTACAATGAGCAGTTCTTC.